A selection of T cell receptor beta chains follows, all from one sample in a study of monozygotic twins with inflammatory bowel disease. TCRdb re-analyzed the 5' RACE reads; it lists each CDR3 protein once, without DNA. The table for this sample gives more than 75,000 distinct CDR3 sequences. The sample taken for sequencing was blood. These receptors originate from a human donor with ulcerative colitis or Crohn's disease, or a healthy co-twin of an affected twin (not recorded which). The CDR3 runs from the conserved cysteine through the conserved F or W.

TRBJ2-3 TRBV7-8 CASSSAGGRTDTQYF
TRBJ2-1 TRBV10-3 CAVQGEWGGSLNEQFF
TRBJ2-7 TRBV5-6 CASSAPGQGSYEQYF
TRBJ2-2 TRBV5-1 CASSPTTSGVGTGELFF
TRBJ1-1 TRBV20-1 CSADKQGAEAFF
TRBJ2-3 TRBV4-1 CASQAASGSTDTQYF
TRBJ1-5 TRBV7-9 CASSGTASNQPQHF
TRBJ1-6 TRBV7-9 CASSRTGDANSPLHF
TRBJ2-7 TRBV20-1 CSASGPTSGGARYEQYF
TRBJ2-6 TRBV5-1 CASSLGSTVSSGANVLTF
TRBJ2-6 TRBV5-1 CASSTALSGANVLTF
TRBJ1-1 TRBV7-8 CASSVSGKNTEAFF
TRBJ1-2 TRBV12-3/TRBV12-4 CASSQGTAGAYTF
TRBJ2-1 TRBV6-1 CASISGQGLTHNEQFF
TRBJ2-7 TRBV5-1 CASSLVEGSVYEQYF
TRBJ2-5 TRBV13 CASSSTGRLRETQYF
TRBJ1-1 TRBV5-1 CASTAEMNTEAFF
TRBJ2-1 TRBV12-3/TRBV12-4 CASSNLRDPYNEQFF
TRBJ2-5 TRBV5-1 CASSSGRDQETQYF
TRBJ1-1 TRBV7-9 CASSLEDEAFF
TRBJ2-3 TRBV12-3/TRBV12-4 CASSPRQGTDTQYF
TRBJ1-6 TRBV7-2 CASANRFYSPLHF
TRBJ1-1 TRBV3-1 CASSQRRGGAGTEAFF
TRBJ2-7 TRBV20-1 CSVSGSPYEQYF
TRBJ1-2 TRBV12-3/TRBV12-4 CASSLGANYGYTF
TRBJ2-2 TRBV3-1 CASSQWGSGELFF
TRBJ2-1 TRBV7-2 CASSLERASDNEQFF
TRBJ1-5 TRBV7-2 CASSLARHSNQPQHF
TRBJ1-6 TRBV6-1 CASRTGPADSPLHF
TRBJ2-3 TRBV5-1 CASSPLSGGGTDTQYF
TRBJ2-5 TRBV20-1 CSARDLASGGVGTQYF
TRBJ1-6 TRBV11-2 CASIGFANSPLHF
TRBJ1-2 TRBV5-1 CASSLQGTKYDYTF
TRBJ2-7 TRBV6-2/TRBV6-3 CASSYVRKIYEQYF
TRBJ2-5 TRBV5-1 CASSLGSARQETQYF
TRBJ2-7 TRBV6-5 CASSYLGASAEQYF
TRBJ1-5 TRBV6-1 CASSPSSRRQPQHF
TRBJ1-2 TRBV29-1 CSVESWISGYTF
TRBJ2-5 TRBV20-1 CSARQGRTQYF
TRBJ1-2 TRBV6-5 CASSPRQLYGYTF
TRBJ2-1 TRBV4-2 CASSQDGQKNYNEQFF
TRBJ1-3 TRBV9 CASSASTVGGSGNTIYF
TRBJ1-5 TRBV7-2 CASSFRHISNQPQHF
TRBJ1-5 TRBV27 CASSFGHNQPQHF
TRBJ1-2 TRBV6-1 CASTQTTVGLGYTF
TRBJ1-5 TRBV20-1 CSAARSGTGYQPQHF
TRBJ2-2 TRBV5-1 CASSFSQGGTGELFF
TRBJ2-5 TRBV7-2 CASSWGGYQETQYF
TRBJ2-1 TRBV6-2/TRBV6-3 CASSYFQELARSRSYNEQFF
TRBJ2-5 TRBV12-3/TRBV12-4 CASSLWVAETQYF
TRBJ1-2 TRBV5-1 CASSENTGNNYGYTF
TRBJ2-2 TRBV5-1 CASSGRDRGTGELFF
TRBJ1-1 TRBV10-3 CASQQGRDTEAFF